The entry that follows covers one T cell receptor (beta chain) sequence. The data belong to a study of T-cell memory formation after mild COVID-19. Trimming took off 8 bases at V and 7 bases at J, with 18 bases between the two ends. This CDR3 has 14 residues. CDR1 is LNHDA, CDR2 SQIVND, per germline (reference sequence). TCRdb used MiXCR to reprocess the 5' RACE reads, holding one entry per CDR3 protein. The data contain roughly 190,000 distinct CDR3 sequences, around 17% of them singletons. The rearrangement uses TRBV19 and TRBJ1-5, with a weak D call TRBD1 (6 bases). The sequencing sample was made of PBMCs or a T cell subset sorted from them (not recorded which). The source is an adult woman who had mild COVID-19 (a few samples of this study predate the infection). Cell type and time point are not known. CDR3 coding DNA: TGTGCCAGTCTGAATAGGGACACGGGGCAGCCCCAGCATTTT. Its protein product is CASLNRDTGQPQHF. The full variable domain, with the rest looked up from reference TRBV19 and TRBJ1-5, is DGGITQSPKYLFRKEGQNVTLSCEQNLNHDAMYWYRQDPGQGLRLIYYSQIVNDFQKGDIAEGYSVSREKKESFPLTVTSAQKNPTAFYLCASLNRDTGQPQHFGDGTRLSIL.